This TCR beta chain was identified in a study of CD8 T cells in ankylosing spondylitis. Each TCR beta library was made by quantitative 5'-RACE that incorporated molecular barcodes. TCRdb re-analysed the 5' RACE reads in MiXCR, keeping a single row per CDR3 protein. This sample has under 250,000 distinct CDR3 sequences, with about 30% found just once. The germline gives CDR1 DFQATT, CDR2 SNEGSKA (reference sequence). There are 11 residues in the CDR3. Between the trimmed V and J ends, which lost 3 bases and 6 bases, there was a span of 5 bases. This clonotype was observed a few times. Its antigen is still unknown. Study-level points and caveats: Disease-linked clones displayed a CD8+ phenotype and appeared relatively rarely in peripheral blood. Apparently characteristic of ankylosing spondylitis blood was a TCR beta motif (under ten highly homologous variants). Disease-associated clones were reportedly significantly overrepresented in matched ankylosing spondylitis synovial fluid.

This TCR derives from a male donor with ankylosing spondylitis or in good health (not recorded which). The specimen was blood, either unsorted or a sorted T cell fraction (not recorded which). V usage is TRBV20-1 and J usage is TRBJ2-2; the D is unclear. The CDR3 sequence: CSASVPGELFF. The CDR3 coding sequence is TGCAGTGCTAGCGTCCCCGGGGAGCTGTTTTTT.